This T cell receptor (beta chain) was sequenced for a study of CD8 T cells in ankylosing spondylitis. Germline CDR1 is LGHDT and CDR2 is YNNKEL (reference sequence). The CDR3 is 16 amino acids. Deletions cut 6 bases from V and 5 bases from J, with 19 bases between. MiXCR, run by TCRdb on the 5' RACE reads, gives a single entry per CDR3 protein. Found here are some 140,000 distinct CDR3 sequences, 7.3% of them singletons; the top ten hold 12%. This clonotype was detected ten times or more. The J gene is TRBJ2-2, the V gene TRBV3-1; D could derive from TRBD1 or TRBD2 (5 bases each). The clonotype originates from a female donor with ankylosing spondylitis or in good health (not recorded which). Source material: blood, either unsorted or a sorted T cell fraction (not recorded which). This CDR3 is CASRRTSNWGTGELFF. The CDR3 region has the DNA TGTGCCAGCAGACGCACTAGTAACTGGGGGACCGGGGAGCTGTTTTTT. Filled out from reference TRBV3-1 and TRBJ2-2, the complete variable domain reads DTAVSQTPKYLVTQMGNDKSIKCEQNLGHDTMYWYKQDSKKFLKIMFSYNNKELIINETVPNRFSPKSPDKAHLNLHINSLELGDSAVYFCASRRTSNWGTGELFFGEGSRLTVL.